The TCR beta chain under discussion was sequenced for a study of CD4+ T cells in melanoma. Sequencing used immunoSEQ multiplex PCR; TCRdb keeps in-frame clones, though not all of them. This repertoire shows about 15,000 clones, approximately 88% found once; its top ten account for more than 5.5%. Concerning this clone itself: Its antigen is as yet unknown.

Findings and caveats of the study: Diverse differentiation states were reported for melanoma neoantigen-specific CD4+ T cells. A reported correlation linked neoantigen-specific CD4+ T cells to CD8+, macrophage and B cell function.

In germline, CDR1 is SGHNT, CDR2 YYREEE (reference sequence). The CDR3 is made up of 14 amino acids. V was trimmed by 3 bases and J by 6 bases, leaving 15 bases between them. J is TRBJ1-2 and V is TRBV5-4; tentatively, D is TRBD1 (5 bases). The sequenced sample consisted of cells from a culture (not recorded whether cultured in vitro). The TCR comes from a human donor with melanoma. Here the CDR3 reads CASSSGLRGDGYTF. CDR3 nucleotides: TGTGCCAGCAGCTCGGGACTCCGCGGGGATGGCTACACCTTC.